These T cell receptor beta chains were read from a single sample in a study of blood T cells in healthy people across ages. TCRdb re-called the 5' RACE reads with MiXCR, one entry per CDR3 protein. The sample has more than 500,000 distinct CDR3 sequences, approximately 30% seen once. Sequenced sample: blood. These receptors originate from an older woman in good health. CDR3s include the opening cysteine and the closing phenylalanine or tryptophan. A D gene is named only where the DNA matches it firmly. Expanded clones are given a class, and other clones once, few, many or no size at all.

>-|TRBJ2-5|TRBV13|few
CASQLTQGRWETQYF
TGTGCCAGCCAGCTCACACAGGGACGGTGGGAGACCCAGTACTTC
>TRBD1|TRBJ1-1|TRBV19|-
CASNDWTGANTEAFF
TGTGCCAGTAATGACTGGACAGGGGCGAACACTGAAGCTTTCTTT
>-|TRBJ2-2|TRBV2|-
CASSVFRVYTGELFF
TGTGCCAGCAGTGTGTTCCGGGTGTACACCGGGGAGCTGTTTTTT
>TRBD1|TRBJ1-5|TRBV19|-
CASSAGTQGVLRQPQHF
TGTGCCAGTAGTGCCGGGACCCAGGGGGTCCTCAGGCAGCCCCAGCATTTT
>TRBD2|TRBJ2-3|TRBV9|few
CASSVLGGGGTDTQYF
TGTGCCAGCAGCGTCCTTGGCGGGGGAGGCACAGATACGCAGTATTTT
>-|TRBJ2-5|TRBV2|few
CASSPQGRSETQYF
TGTGCCAGCAGCCCACAGGGAAGGTCAGAGACCCAGTACTTC
>-|TRBJ2-7|TRBV27|-
CASSLSSRRGGKQYF
TGTGCCAGCAGTTTGAGCAGCCGAAGGGGAGGAAAGCAGTACTTC
>-|TRBJ2-5|TRBV10-2|few
CASSVIGVGWEIQYF
TGCGCCAGCAGTGTCATAGGGGTTGGATGGGAGATCCAGTACTTC
>TRBD1|TRBJ1-2|TRBV19|-
CASHRTGVAIYGYTF
TGTGCCAGTCACAGGACAGGCGTCGCAATTTATGGCTACACCTTC
>TRBD1|TRBJ2-5|TRBV12-3/TRBV12-4|many
CASSSGQKETQYF
TGTGCCAGCAGTTCGGGACAGAAAGAGACCCAGTACTTC
>-|TRBJ2-7|TRBV5-1|many
CASSLVGDEQYF
TGTGCCAGCAGCTTAGTAGGGGACGAGCAGTACTTC
>-|TRBJ1-3|TRBV5-1|once
CASSLDPALGNTIYF
TGCGCCAGCAGCTTGGATCCAGCCTTGGGGAACACCATATATTTT
>-|TRBJ1-4|TRBV5-5|few
CASSPNPHLTTNEKLFF
TGTGCCAGCAGCCCCAACCCTCACCTCACAACTAATGAAAAACTGTTTTTT
>TRBD2|TRBJ2-1|TRBV7-2|few
CASSFVTSGSYNEQFF
TGTGCCAGCAGCTTCGTAACTAGCGGGTCTTACAATGAGCAGTTCTTC
>-|TRBJ2-1|TRBV9|many
CASSATVGTYNEQFF
TGTGCCAGCAGCGCGACAGTGGGCACATACAATGAGCAGTTCTTC
>TRBD2|TRBJ2-3|TRBV12-3/TRBV12-4|-
CASSSGTSSSRLDTQYF
TGTGCCAGCAGCTCCGGGACTAGCTCCTCCCGACTAGATACGCAGTATTTT
>TRBD1|TRBJ2-7|TRBV15|-
CATSRTGGTYEQYF
TGTGCCACCAGCAGGACAGGGGGGACCTACGAGCAGTACTTC
>-|TRBJ2-7|TRBV7-2|-
CASSKERHPSAWEQYF
TGTGCCAGCAGCAAAGAAAGACATCCCTCCGCCTGGGAGCAGTACTTC
>-|TRBJ1-4|TRBV5-1|many
CASSLGQEGKLFF
TGCGCCAGCAGCTTGGGACAGGAAGGAAAACTGTTTTTT
>TRBD2|TRBJ2-1|TRBV24-1|-
CATSDPRGANNNEQFF
TGTGCCACCAGTGATCCGCGGGGGGCTAATAACAATGAGCAGTTCTTC
>-|TRBJ2-1|TRBV7-9|few
CASSSGGPDSARQFF
TGTGCCAGCAGCTCCGGGGGCCCCGATTCGGCGCGACAGTTCTTC
>-|TRBJ1-2|TRBV3-1|-
CASSQGVAAYGYTF
TGTGCCAGCAGCCAAGGTGTGGCAGCCTATGGCTACACCTTC
>TRBD1|TRBJ2-2|TRBV7-2|few
CASSSHQGAMGELFF
TGTGCCAGCAGCTCGCACCAGGGGGCGATGGGGGAGCTGTTTTTT
>-|TRBJ2-5|TRBV6-1|-
CASVPTAQETQYF
TGTGCCAGCGTCCCCACAGCACAAGAGACCCAGTACTTC
>-|TRBJ1-2|TRBV20-1|-
CSALWVRENCGYTF
TGCAGTGCTCTCTGGGTCAGGGAGAACTGTGGCTACACCTTC